These 10 T cell receptor beta chains were all obtained from the same sample, sequenced in a study of T-cell memory formation after mild COVID-19. TCRdb recomputed calls from the 5' RACE reads with MiXCR, one row per CDR3 protein. The top ten hold approximately 12% of the sample, which has 350,000 to 400,000 distinct CDR3 sequences, around a fifth seen once. The sample consisted of PBMCs or a T cell subset sorted from them (not recorded which). These receptors all stem from an adult woman who had mild COVID-19 (a few samples of this study predate the infection). Cell type and time point are not known.

The chain links TRBV12-3 or TRBV12-4 to TRBJ1-1; D is unresolved. This CDR3 contains 15 residues. V was cut by 6 bases and J by 1 base, with 15 bases left in between. As DNA, the CDR3 is TGTGCCAGCAGCCCCCATGGGTTGAGGAACACTGAAGCTTTCTTT. Its protein is CASSPHGLRNTEAFF.

This clonotype was picked up a small number of times. V is TRBV24-1 and J is TRBJ1-5; D might be TRBD1 (6 bases). Trimming took 2 bases from V and 0 from J, leaving 13 bases between them. The CDR3 runs to 17 residues. Germline CDR1 is KGHDR and CDR2 is SFDVKD. The CDR3 is CATSDSGTLSSNQPQHF. The CDR3 bases are TGTGCCACCAGTGATTCCGGGACATTGAGTAGCAATCAGCCCCAGCATTTT.

This clonotype was observed a handful of times. The J gene is TRBJ1-4, the V gene TRBV4-3; 7 bases line up with TRBD1. With V trimmed by 0 bases and J by 4 bases, 8 bases remained unmatched. CDR3 size: 17 residues. CDR1 is LGHNA, CDR2 YSLEER, per germline. CDR3 residues: CASSQEFSTGYNEKLFF. The CDR3 DNA reads as TGCGCCAGCAGCCAAGAATTCTCGACAGGGTATAATGAAAAACTGTTTTTT.

Ten or more counts support this clonotype. The gene calls are TRBV7-2 and TRBJ2-3; D gene uncertain. Trimming took off 5 bases at V and 5 bases at J, with 11 bases between the two ends. The CDR3 covers 13 residues. Germline lookup yields CDR1 SGHTA and CDR2 FQGNSA. The DNA of the CDR3 is TGTGCCAGCAGCACCCGACCCCGAGATACGCAGTATTTT. Amino acid sequence: CASSTRPRDTQYF.

There are many counts of this clonotype. The chain couples TRBV25-1 to TRBJ2-1; TRBD2 agrees at 15 bases. CDR1 and CDR2 (germline): MGHDK, SYGVNS. V lost 4 bases, J lost 1 base, and 8 bases stayed unmatched. The length of the CDR3 is 19 residues. CDR3 nucleotides: TGTGCCAGCAGTGGCCCAAGGACTAGCGGGAGGGAATCCTACAATGAGCAGTTCTTC. Translation: CASSGPRTSGRESYNEQFF.

Only a few counts were recorded for this clonotype. V gene TRBV12-3 or TRBV12-4 combines with J gene TRBJ2-7, with D possibly being TRBD2 (5 bases). The CDR3 is made up of 13 amino acids. Trimming removed 2 bases at V and 4 bases at J, with 9 bases between. The chain's CDR3 is CASSLLALYEQYF. CDR3 sequence (DNA): TGTGCCAGCAGTTTACTAGCTTTGTACGAGCAGTACTTC.

The V and J genes are TRBV29-1 and TRBJ1-3; TRBD1 might be the D (5 bases). V lost 6 bases to trimming and J lost 0 bases, with 15 bases between them. Germline CDR1 SQVTM, CDR2 ANQGSEA. The CDR3 is 15 amino acids. CDR3 coding DNA: TGCAGCGTGGCCCAAGGGGTTGACTCTGGAAACACCATATATTTT. Translated, it gives CSVAQGVDSGNTIYF.

This CDR3 reads CASSQYRGSSGDTGELFF. CDR3 DNA sequence: TGTGCCAGCAGCCAGTACAGGGGATCGTCGGGGGACACCGGGGAGCTGTTTTTT. J is TRBJ2-2 and V is TRBV5-6; possible D gene TRBD1, 7 bases. Trimming left V 4 bases short and J 3 bases short, with 22 bases between. This CDR3 has 18 amino acids. The germline CDR1 and CDR2 sequences are SGHDT and YYEEEE. Full variable domain (outside the CDR3, taken from reference TRBV5-6 and TRBJ2-2): DAGVTQSPTHLIKTRGQQVTLRCSPKSGHDTVSWYQQALGQGPQFIFQYYEEEERQRGNFPDRFSGHQFPNYSSELNVNALLLGDSALYLCASSQYRGSSGDTGELFFGEGSRLTVL.

This rearrangement joins TRBV19 to TRBJ1-1, with D unclear. Trimming pared 5 bases from V and 0 bases from J, leaving 7 bases between. The CDR3 length is 13 residues. Germline V gives CDR1 LNHDA, CDR2 SQIVND (reference sequence). CDR3 in DNA: TGTGCCAGTAGTGAAAGGATGAACACTGAAGCTTTCTTT. Protein: CASSERMNTEAFF.

This chain connects TRBV5-1 to TRBJ1-5, with unresolved D. The V end was cut by 0 bases, the J end by 5 bases, with 15 bases between. CDR3 size: 16 residues. From germline, CDR1 is SGHRS and CDR2 YFSETQ. CDR3 DNA: TGCGCCAGCAGCTTGGATGGGTCAGAGAGAGATCAGCCCCAGCATTTT. Protein sequence: CASSLDGSERDQPQHF.